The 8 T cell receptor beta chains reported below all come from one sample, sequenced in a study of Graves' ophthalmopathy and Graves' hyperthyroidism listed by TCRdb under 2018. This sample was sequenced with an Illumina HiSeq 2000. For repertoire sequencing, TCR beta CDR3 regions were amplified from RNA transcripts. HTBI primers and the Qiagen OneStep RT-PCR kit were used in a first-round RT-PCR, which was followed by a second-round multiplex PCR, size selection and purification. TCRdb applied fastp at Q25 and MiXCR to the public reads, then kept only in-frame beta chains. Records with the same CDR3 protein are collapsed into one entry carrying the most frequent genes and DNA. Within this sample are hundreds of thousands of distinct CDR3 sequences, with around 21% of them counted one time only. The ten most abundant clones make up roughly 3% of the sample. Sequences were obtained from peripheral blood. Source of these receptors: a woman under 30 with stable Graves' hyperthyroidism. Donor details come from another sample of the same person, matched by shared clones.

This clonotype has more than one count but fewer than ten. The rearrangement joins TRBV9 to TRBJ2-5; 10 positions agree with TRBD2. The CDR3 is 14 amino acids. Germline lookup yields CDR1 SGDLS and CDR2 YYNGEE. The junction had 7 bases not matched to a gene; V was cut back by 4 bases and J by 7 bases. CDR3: CASSPTLAGRTQYF. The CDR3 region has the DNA TGTGCCAGCAGCCCAACACTAGCGGGGAGGACCCAGTACTTC.

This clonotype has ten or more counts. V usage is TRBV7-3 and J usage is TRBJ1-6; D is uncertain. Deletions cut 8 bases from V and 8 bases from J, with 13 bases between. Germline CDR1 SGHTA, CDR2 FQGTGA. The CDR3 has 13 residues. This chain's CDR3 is CASSNGWDSPLHF. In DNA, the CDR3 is TGTGCCAGCTCCAACGGGTGGGATTCACCCCTCCACTTT.

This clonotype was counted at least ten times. The CDR3 region is CATNPGTGRLGETQYF. The CDR3 DNA reads as TGTGCCACCAACCCTGGGACAGGGCGCCTCGGGGAGACCCAGTACTTC. The chain recombines TRBV24-1 with TRBJ2-5, with 9 positions matching TRBD1. J lost 5 bases, V lost 8 bases, and 14 bases had no gene match. The CDR3 extends over 16 amino acids. Germline values: CDR1 KGHDR, CDR2 SFDVKD.

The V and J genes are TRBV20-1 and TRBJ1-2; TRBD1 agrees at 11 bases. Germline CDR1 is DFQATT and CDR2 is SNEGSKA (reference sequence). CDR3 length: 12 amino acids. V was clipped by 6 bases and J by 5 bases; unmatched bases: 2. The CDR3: CSAGQGDYGYTF. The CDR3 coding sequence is TGCAGTGCGGGACAGGGGGATTATGGCTACACCTTC.

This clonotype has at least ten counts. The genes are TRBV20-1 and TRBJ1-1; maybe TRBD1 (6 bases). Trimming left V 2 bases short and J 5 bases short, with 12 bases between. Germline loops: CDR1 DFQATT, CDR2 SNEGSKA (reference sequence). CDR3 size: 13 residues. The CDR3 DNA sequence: TGCAGTGCTAGAAGGGGGTTAGTAACTGAAGCTTTCTTT. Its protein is CSARRGLVTEAFF.

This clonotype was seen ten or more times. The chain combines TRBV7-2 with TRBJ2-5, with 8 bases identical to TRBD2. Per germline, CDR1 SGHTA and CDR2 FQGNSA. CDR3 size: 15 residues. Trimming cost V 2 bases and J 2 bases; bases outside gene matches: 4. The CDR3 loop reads CASSLNAGGQETQYF. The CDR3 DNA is TGTGCCAGCAGCTTAAACGCGGGAGGTCAAGAGACCCAGTACTTC. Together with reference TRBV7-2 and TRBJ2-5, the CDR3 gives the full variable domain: GAGVSQSPSNKVTEKGKDVELRCDPISGHTALYWYRQSLGQGLEFLIYFQGNSAPDKSGLPSDRFSAERTGGSVSTLTIQRTQQEDSAVYLCASSLNAGGQETQYFGPGTRLLVL.

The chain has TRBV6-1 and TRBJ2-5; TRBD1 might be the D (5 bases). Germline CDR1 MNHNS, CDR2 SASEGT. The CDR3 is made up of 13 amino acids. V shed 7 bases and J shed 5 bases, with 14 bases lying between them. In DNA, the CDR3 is TGTGCCAGCACTCGCCTGGGGCCCGAGACCCAGTACTTC. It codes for CASTRLGPETQYF.

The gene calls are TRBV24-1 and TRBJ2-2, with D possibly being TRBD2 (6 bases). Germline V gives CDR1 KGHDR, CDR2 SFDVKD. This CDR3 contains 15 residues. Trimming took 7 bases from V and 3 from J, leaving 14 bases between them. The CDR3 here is CATRSGESHTGELFF. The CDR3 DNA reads TGTGCCACCAGGTCGGGGGAATCACACACCGGGGAGCTGTTTTTT.